This TCR beta chain is drawn from a study of T-cell reconstitution after alpha-beta-depleted transplantation in children. The authors prepared the TCRbeta library with unique molecular identifiers. TCRdb reprocessed the PCR reads via MiXCR and lists one record per CDR3 protein. The sample yields 490,000 or so distinct CDR3 sequences, about an eighth seen once. The V end was cut by 4 bases, the J end by 3 bases, with 24 bases between. The CDR3 is made up of 18 amino acids. The germline V gene has CDR1 SGHVS and CDR2 FNYEAQ. V usage is TRBV7-6 and J usage is TRBJ2-5, with D possibly matching TRBD2 (6 bases). Sequencing used PBMCs from the stem cell graft donor, obtained from the stem cell graft. The receptor's source is a human donor who donated a stem cell graft to a child with combined immunodeficiency. Here the CDR3 DNA reads TGTGCCAGCAGCTCGGAGGGGCAGGGAGGTCGGGTTAAAGAGACCCAGTACTTC. Its protein product is CASSSEGQGGRVKETQYF.